A selection of T cell receptor beta chains follows, all from one sample in a study of T cell responses to AZD1222 COVID-19 vaccine. Assay used: immunoSEQ multiplex PCR; TCRdb lists only in-frame clones, some missing. The sample carries 180,000 or so clones, 90% to 95% recorded once. This material consisted of peripheral blood, taken 28 days after the second AZD1222 dose. The source is an adult who received the AZD1222 COVID-19 vaccine. Both conserved end residues are part of each CDR3. The D gene is left open where the match is weak. Clone size is stated in some rows and not others, as once, few, many or a class when expanded.

v_gene	abundance	d_gene	j_gene	CDR3nt	CDR3aa
TRBV3-1/TRBV3-2	few	TRBD1	TRBJ2-1	TGTGCCAGCAGCCACACTCGGGACAGGAGGCCTTTATACAATGAGCAGTTCTTC	CASSHTRDRRPLYNEQFF
TRBV18	once	TRBD1	TRBJ1-1	TGTGCCAGCTCACCACCAATCGGACAGGGTTCTCATGGAGCTTTCTTT	CASSPPIGQGSHGAFF
TRBV18	once	NA	TRBJ1-1	TGTGCCAGCTCACCAGGTCAAGACACTGAAGCTTTCTTT	CASSPGQDTEAFF
TRBV30	NA	TRBD1	TRBJ1-2	TGTGCCTGGGAACAGGGGATCGGCTATGGCTACACCTTC	CAWEQGIGYGYTF
TRBV12-3/TRBV12-4	NA	NA	TRBJ2-5	TGTGCCAGCAGTCAACAGGAAGAGACCCAGTACTTC	CASSQQEETQYF
TRBV20-1	NA	NA	TRBJ2-1	TGCAGTGCTAGCTCCTACAATGAGCAGTTCTTC	CSASSYNEQFF
TRBV5-1	NA	TRBD1	TRBJ2-5	TGCGCCAGCAGCCCCACAGGGGATCAAGAGACCCAGTACTTC	CASSPTGDQETQYF
TRBV9	NA	NA	TRBJ2-5	TGTGCCAGCAGCATCTTAGACGGGACATCTCAAGAGACCCAGTACTTC	CASSILDGTSQETQYF
TRBV4-2	NA	NA	TRBJ2-5	TGTGCCAGCAGCCAAGAGCACAGCTACCAAGAGACCCAGTACTTC	CASSQEHSYQETQYF
TRBV4-2	NA	TRBD1	TRBJ1-2	TGTGCCAGCAGTCCCCAGGGGGACAGGGGGCAGAACTATGGCTACACCTTC	CASSPQGDRGQNYGYTF
TRBV6-2/TRBV6-3	NA	TRBD2	TRBJ2-7	TGTGCCAGCAGTAAAAGCCGTCGGACTAGCGGGGGGGCCTTCTACCCCTACGAGCAGTACTTC	CASSKSRRTSGGAFYPYEQYF
TRBV28	NA	TRBD1	TRBJ1-2	TGTGCCAGCAGTTCGACAGGGCCCTATGGCTACACCTTC	CASSSTGPYGYTF
TRBV5-1	NA	TRBD2	TRBJ2-3	TGCGCCAGCAGCTTATCACTAGCGGGGTCCGATACGCAGTATTTT	CASSLSLAGSDTQYF
TRBV2	NA	NA	TRBJ1-1	TGTGCCAGCAGGTTCGGTGAGAACACTGAAGCTTTCTTT	CASRFGENTEAFF
TRBV14	NA	NA	TRBJ1-6	TGTGCCAGCAGCCAAGTAAGGGGGTCCTATAATTCACCCCTCCACTTT	CASSQVRGSYNSPLHF
TRBV9	NA	TRBD1	TRBJ1-6	TGTGCCAGCAGCGTAGGGTGGGGACAGGGTGGTTCACCCCTCCACTTT	CASSVGWGQGGSPLHF
TRBV5-5	NA	TRBD1	TRBJ1-6	TGTGCCAGCAGCTTGGTGTCAGGGGGCTCGCGTTCACCCCTCCACTTT	CASSLVSGGSRSPLHF
TRBV9	NA	NA	TRBJ2-3	TGTGCCAGCGGAGGAGGTACGCAGTATTTT	CASGGGTQYF
TRBV4-2	NA	TRBD1	TRBJ1-5	TGTGCCAGCAGACGGGACAGTGGGGATCAGCCCCAGCATTTT	CASRRDSGDQPQHF
TRBV5-1	NA	TRBD1	TRBJ2-1	TGCGCCAGTACAGGGGGGTCCTACAATGAGCAGTTCTTC	CASTGGSYNEQFF
TRBV7-6	NA	NA	TRBJ1-1	TGTGCCAGCAGCCCCCAAACAATGGGGGACACTGAAGCTTTCTTT	CASSPQTMGDTEAFF
TRBV19	NA	TRBD1	TRBJ1-2	TGTGCCAGTAGTGCTAAGACAGGGGGTGGAGGCTACACCTTC	CASSAKTGGGGYTF
TRBV14	once	NA	TRBJ1-1	TGTGCCAGCAGCCGGCAGTGGGCTGTGAACACTGAAGCTTTCTTT	CASSRQWAVNTEAFF
TRBV12-3/TRBV12-4	NA	NA	TRBJ1-5	TGTGCCAGCAGTTTAGAATGGCAGCCCCAGCATTTT	CASSLEWQPQHF
TRBV6-5	NA	TRBD2	TRBJ2-1	TGTGCCAGCAGTTCACTAGCGGGGGTCTACAATGAGCAGTTCTTC	CASSSLAGVYNEQFF
TRBV7-8	NA	NA	TRBJ1-5	TGTGCCAGCAGTCGAGACAGTAACAATCAGCCCCAGCATTTT	CASSRDSNNQPQHF
TRBV6-5	few	NA	TRBJ1-2	TGTGCCAGCAGCACCGTCGGGGGAGACTATGGCTACACCTTC	CASSTVGGDYGYTF
TRBV15	NA	NA	TRBJ2-7	TGTGCCACCAGCCCAAGGGGTATAGGGGGGAGGCACGAGCAGTACTTC	CATSPRGIGGRHEQYF
TRBV27	NA	NA	TRBJ2-1	TGTGCCAGCAGTTCTCCCACGGGGGAGCAGTTCTTC	CASSSPTGEQFF
TRBV15	once	TRBD1	TRBJ2-7	TGTGCCACCAGCAGAGATCCAGGGGGAGCGGACGAGCAGTACTTC	CATSRDPGGADEQYF
TRBV9	NA	NA	TRBJ1-5	TGTGCCAGCGGTCCGGGGGCGGTTCAGCCCCAGCATTTT	CASGPGAVQPQHF
TRBV15	few	NA	TRBJ2-7	TGTGCCACCAGCAGAGATGCCTTGGGGGCCTCCTACGAGCAGTACTTC	CATSRDALGASYEQYF
TRBV25-1	NA	TRBD1	TRBJ1-6	TGTGCCAGCACTGGACAGGGAGATCCACCCCTCCACTTT	CASTGQGDPPLHF
TRBV28	NA	NA	TRBJ1-2	TGTGCCAGCAGTTTAGCCGGGACCACCCTAACTAGGAACTATGGCTACACCTTC	CASSLAGTTLTRNYGYTF
TRBV7-9	NA	NA	TRBJ2-1	TGTGCCAGCAGCAGGGCATCGGGGTTTTCCTACAATGAGCAGTTCTTC	CASSRASGFSYNEQFF
TRBV11-1	NA	TRBD1	TRBJ1-1	TGTGCCAGCAGCTCTTACCGGGACAGTGAAGCTTTCTTT	CASSSYRDSEAFF
TRBV27	NA	NA	TRBJ2-1	TGTGCCAGCAGTTTAGTGGGGGGCACGCTAAACTACAATGAGCAGTTCTTC	CASSLVGGTLNYNEQFF
TRBV6-2/TRBV6-3	NA	TRBD2	TRBJ2-1	TGTGCCAGCAGCCGCGATCTAGCGGGGGTAAATGAGCAGTTCTTC	CASSRDLAGVNEQFF
TRBV6-5	NA	TRBD1	TRBJ2-3	TGTGCCAGCAGGACGGGACAGATAAGCACAGATACGCAGTATTTT	CASRTGQISTDTQYF
TRBV7-8	NA	NA	TRBJ1-6	TGTGCCAGCAGCTTAGAGACCTCCTCCTATAATTCACCCCTCCACTTT	CASSLETSSYNSPLHF
TRBV7-9	NA	NA	TRBJ2-7	TGTGCCAGCAGCTCCCCGGGGCGATTCTACGAGCAGTACTTC	CASSSPGRFYEQYF
TRBV18	NA	NA	TRBJ1-1	TGTGCCAGCTTACCGGGCTTGAACACTGAAGCTTTCTTT	CASLPGLNTEAFF
TRBV12-3/TRBV12-4	NA	NA	TRBJ1-1	TGTGCCGTCGGCCGGGCGGTTAACACTGAAGCTTTCTTT	CAVGRAVNTEAFF
TRBV15	once	NA	TRBJ1-1	TGTGCCACCAGCAGAGGCGGGTTCACTGAAGCTTTCTTT	CATSRGGFTEAFF
TRBV25-1	once	NA	TRBJ2-1	TGTGCCAGCAGTGAATCGCAGGGATTCTCCTACAATGAGCAGTTCTTC	CASSESQGFSYNEQFF
TRBV7-9	once	TRBD1	TRBJ1-2	TGTGCCAGCAGCTCACCTATATCCCCGACAGGGAGCTATGGCTACACCTTC	CASSSPISPTGSYGYTF
TRBV28	NA	NA	TRBJ1-6	TGTGCCAGCAGCCTTCGGGTCTCCAATTCACCCCTCCACTTT	CASSLRVSNSPLHF